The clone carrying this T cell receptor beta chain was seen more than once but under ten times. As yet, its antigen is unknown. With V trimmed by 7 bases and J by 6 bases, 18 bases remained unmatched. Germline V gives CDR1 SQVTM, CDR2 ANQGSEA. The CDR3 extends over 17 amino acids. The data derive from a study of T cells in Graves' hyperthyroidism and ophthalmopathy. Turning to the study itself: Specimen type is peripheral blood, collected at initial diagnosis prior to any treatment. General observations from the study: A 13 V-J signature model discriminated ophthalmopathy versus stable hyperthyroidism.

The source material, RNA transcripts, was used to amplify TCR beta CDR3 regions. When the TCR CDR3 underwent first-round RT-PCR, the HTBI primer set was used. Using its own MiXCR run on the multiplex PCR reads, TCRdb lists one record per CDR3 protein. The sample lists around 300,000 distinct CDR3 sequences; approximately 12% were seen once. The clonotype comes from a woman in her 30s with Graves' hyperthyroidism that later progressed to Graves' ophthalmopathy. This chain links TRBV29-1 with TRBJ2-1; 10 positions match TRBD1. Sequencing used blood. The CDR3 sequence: CSATDRGGRSRANEQFF. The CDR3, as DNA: TGCAGCGCTACGGACAGGGGGGGGCGTAGCAGGGCCAATGAGCAGTTCTTC.